This T cell receptor beta chain is drawn from a study of blood T cell repertoires in COVID-19. Background on the study: The United States, Italy and Spain supplied acute and convalescent COVID-19 samples. From T cells, B-cell-depleted T cells, or PBMCs came the material, which was cDNA or gDNA.

In the authors' workflow: Amplification from reference gene primers served as the basis for estimated nucleated cell counts. The protocol was immunoSEQ multiplex PCR, while the TCRdb copy is restricted to in-frame clones and leaves out a portion. V and J calls and clone size are those listed in that table; D and trimming were worked out from the DNA. The top ten hold about 4.5% of the sample, which has some 240,000 clones, 89% seen once. Germline-derived CDR1 and CDR2 are LGHDT and YNNKEL (reference sequence). V lost 0 bases, J lost 4 bases, and 13 bases lay in between. The CDR3 runs 16 residues. The chain joins TRBV3-1 (or the pseudogene TRBV3-2) to TRBJ2-1, with D hard to call. The clonotype was recovered from a woman aged 40 to 50 who had recovered from COVID-19. Sequenced input: peripheral blood. The CDR3 DNA is TGTGCCAGCAGCCAAGACTCGTCGGTTATTTACAATGAGCAGTTCTTC. This gives the protein CASSQDSSVIYNEQFF.